This T cell receptor (beta chain) was found in a study of identical twins. Overall study findings and caveats: Memory repertoires showed no such pattern, whereas abundant cord blood beta clonotypes carried fewer insertions. Invariant populations such as MAIT and iNKT cells could partly muddle zero-insertion analyses.

This clonotype was counted only a few times. The antigen is unknown. CDR1 is SEHNR and CDR2 is FQNEAQ in the germline V gene (reference sequence). The CDR3 contains 15 residues. Trimming pared 7 bases from V and 7 bases from J, leaving 19 bases between. TCRdb ran MiXCR on the 5' RACE reads and lists one entry per CDR3 protein. Here the sample spans 600,000 to 800,000 distinct CDR3 sequences, 21% being singletons. These sequences were also reported in another study, on T cells expressing NK-cell markers. Per that paper: Most of the eight sequenced donors were classified as HCMV-seropositive, and one was classified as seronegative.

This receptor was taken from a woman aged 18-29 years in good health. The sample consisted of PBMCs. The V and J genes are TRBV7-9 and TRBJ2-2; D gene unclear. In DNA, the CDR3 is TGTGCCAGCACCGAAGATAGACACAGAGACGGGGAGCTGTTTTTT. This translates into CASTEDRHRDGELFF.